A selection of T cell receptor beta chains follows, all from one sample in a study of vaccination and CD4 T cells after COVID-19. Each CDR3 protein gets one entry after TCRdb re-called the PCR reads with MiXCR. This sample carries 20,000 to 25,000 distinct CDR3 sequences, 30% to 35% of them seen once, and the ten largest clones take over 10%. The antigens for these receptors are not known. Sequenced material: cultured CD4+ T cells from blood. The receptors were gathered from a human donor with COVID-19. Both conserved end residues are part of each CDR3. The D gene is left open where the match is weak. Size is omitted from some rows. Given values are once, few, many or a class for expanded clones.

>.|TRBV2|.|TRBJ1-1
CASSDYRGVNTEAFF
TGTGCCAGCAGTGATTATCGGGGGGTGAACACTGAAGCTTTCTTT
>few|TRBV6-1|.|TRBJ1-5
CASSEALEGHSRESNSNQPQHF
TGTGCCAGCAGTGAAGCGCTAGAGGGCCATTCCCGGGAGTCCAATAGCAATCAGCCCCAGCATTTT
>.|TRBV7-8|TRBD1|TRBJ1-5
CASSRTGKGIGNQPQHF
TGTGCCAGCAGTCGGACAGGGAAGGGTATAGGCAATCAGCCCCAGCATTTT
>once|TRBV28|.|TRBJ2-7
CASSKLFLLNHEQYF
TGTGCCAGCAGTAAGTTGTTCCTCCTCAATCACGAGCAGTACTTC
>.|TRBV10-2|TRBD2|TRBJ2-5
CASSEPSGGAGETQYF
TGCGCCAGCAGTGAGCCTAGCGGGGGGGCCGGGGAGACCCAGTACTTC
>.|TRBV29-1|.|TRBJ2-3
CSGGSTDTQYF
TGCAGCGGCGGGAGCACAGATACGCAGTATTTT
>few|TRBV7-2|.|TRBJ2-3
CASSFWGTDTQYF
TGTGCCAGCAGCTTTTGGGGCACAGATACGCAGTATTTT
>.|TRBV24-1|.|TRBJ2-1
CATRGYGSYNEQFF
TGTGCCACCAGGGGCTATGGCTCCTACAATGAGCAGTTCTTC
>.|TRBV30|.|TRBJ2-3
CACRRGARTDTQYF
TGTGCCTGTAGGAGGGGGGCCAGAACAGATACGCAGTATTTT
>.|TRBV12-5|.|TRBJ1-5
CASGSVAGNSGQPQHF
TGTGCTAGTGGTTCAGTGGCGGGTAATTCGGGTCAGCCCCAGCATTTT
>.|TRBV30|.|TRBJ2-5
CAWSDGALETQYF
TGTGCCTGGAGTGATGGGGCCCTGGAGACCCAGTACTTC
>.|TRBV6-5|TRBD2|TRBJ2-7
CASSSSGGSYEQYF
TGTGCCAGCAGTTCGAGCGGGGGGTCCTACGAGCAGTACTTC
>.|TRBV24-1|TRBD2|TRBJ2-3
CATSDPSGRERDTQYF
TGTGCCACCAGTGATCCGTCCGGGAGGGAGAGAGATACGCAGTATTTT
>few|TRBV2|.|TRBJ2-3
CASRRRQADTDTQYF
TGTGCCAGCAGAAGGCGGCAGGCTGACACAGATACGCAGTATTTT
>.|TRBV7-3|.|TRBJ2-2
CASSLTSPASGELFF
TGTGCCAGCAGCTTAACGTCCCCTGCATCCGGGGAGCTGTTTTTT
>.|TRBV29-1|.|TRBJ2-7
CSVARVREDEQYF
TGCAGCGTTGCGCGGGTCAGGGAGGACGAGCAGTACTTC
>.|TRBV28|.|TRBJ2-3
CASGLTDTQYF
TGTGCCAGCGGGCTCACAGATACGCAGTATTTT
>.|TRBV20-1|TRBD1|TRBJ1-5
CSARRPAGQVGNQPQHF
TGCAGTGCTAGACGTCCGGCAGGACAGGTGGGCAATCAGCCCCAGCATTTT
>.|TRBV7-8|.|TRBJ2-5
CASSKGGGSDTERETQYF
TGTGCCAGCAGCAAGGGAGGGGGGTCTGATACGGAACGAGAGACCCAGTACTTC
>.|TRBV7-8|TRBD1|TRBJ1-5
CASSLDRGTGQPQHF
TGTGCCAGCAGCTTAGACAGGGGAACCGGTCAGCCCCAGCATTTT
>few|TRBV6-1|TRBD2|TRBJ2-1
CASSAASGGYNEQFF
TGTGCCAGCAGTGCCGCTAGCGGGGGCTACAATGAGCAGTTCTTC
>.|TRBV19|TRBD2|TRBJ2-2
CASSKGSGANTGELFF
TGTGCCAGTAGTAAGGGTAGCGGGGCGAACACCGGGGAGCTGTTTTTT
>medium-sized|TRBV6-1|TRBD1|TRBJ1-5
CASSETGGGQPQHF
TGTGCCAGCAGTGAAACAGGGGGCGGGCAGCCCCAGCATTTT
>.|TRBV10-3|TRBD2|TRBJ2-2
CAIRTSGYTGELFF
TGTGCCATCAGGACTAGCGGATACACCGGGGAGCTGTTTTTT
>few|TRBV10-3|.|TRBJ2-5
CAISGEAGIGTQYF
TGTGCCATCAGTGGAGAAGCGGGCATCGGGACCCAGTACTTC
>few|TRBV19|TRBD1|TRBJ1-6
CASSLGGQGNSPLHF
TGTGCCAGTAGTCTAGGGGGACAGGGGAATTCACCCCTCCACTTT
>few|TRBV2|TRBD1|TRBJ1-5
CASSEGTGSSNQPQHF
TGTGCCAGCAGTGAGGGGACAGGGAGTAGCAATCAGCCCCAGCATTTT
>few|TRBV20-1|.|TRBJ1-1
CSAREGTPNTEAFF
TGCAGTGCTAGAGAGGGCACCCCGAACACTGAAGCTTTCTTT
>.|TRBV20-1|TRBD1|TRBJ1-2
CSAMGQAHYGYTF
TGCAGTGCTATGGGACAGGCCCACTATGGCTACACCTTC
>.|TRBV6-1|.|TRBJ1-2
CASSRQGFGGYTF
TGTGCCAGCAGTCGGCAGGGCTTTGGTGGCTACACCTTC
>few|TRBV7-2|.|TRBJ2-1
CASSFMVNSDEQFF
TGTGCCAGCAGCTTCATGGTCAACTCAGATGAGCAGTTCTTC
>.|TRBV7-9|.|TRBJ1-1
CASKGLQHMNTEAFF
TGTGCCAGCAAGGGTCTACAACACATGAACACTGAAGCTTTCTTT
>few|TRBV7-9|TRBD2|TRBJ2-1
CASSLLAGEYNEQFF
TGTGCCAGCAGCTTATTAGCGGGGGAGTACAATGAGCAGTTCTTC
>medium-sized|TRBV7-2|.|TRBJ1-5
CASSSDMDRINQPQHF
TGTGCCAGCAGCAGTGATATGGACAGAATCAATCAGCCCCAGCATTTT
>.|TRBV2|TRBD1|TRBJ2-5
CASSNDRGRETQYF
TGTGCCAGCAGTAATGACAGGGGGCGGGAGACCCAGTACTTC
>few|TRBV27|TRBD2|TRBJ2-3
CASSYLAGRSTDTQYF
TGTGCCAGCAGTTACTTAGCGGGGCGAAGCACAGATACGCAGTATTTT
>.|TRBV7-8|.|TRBJ2-3
CASSLEGGTDTQYF
TGTGCCAGCAGCTTAGAAGGGGGCACAGATACGCAGTATTTT
>.|TRBV11-2|TRBD1|TRBJ2-6
CASSRPGTVGANVLTF
TGTGCCAGCAGCCGTCCCGGGACAGTTGGGGCCAACGTCCTGACTTTC
>few|TRBV11-3|.|TRBJ1-1
CASSLRQARGTAEAFF
TGTGCCAGCAGCTTAAGACAGGCGAGGGGGACCGCTGAAGCTTTCTTT
>once|TRBV12-3/TRBV12-4|.|TRBJ2-5
CASSLLRWETQYF
TGTGCCAGCAGTTTATTGCGTTGGGAGACCCAGTACTTC
>few|TRBV2|.|TRBJ1-2
CASSEQGWGYTF
TGTGCCAGCAGTGAACAGGGCTGGGGCTACACCTTC
>.|TRBV6-1|.|TRBJ1-6
CASCPRSSFSYNSPLHF
TGTGCCTCTTGCCCGCGTTCCTCTTTCTCCTATAATTCACCCCTCCACTTT
>.|TRBV5-1|TRBD1|TRBJ2-2
CASLPSRQGAGTGELFF
TGCGCCAGTCTACCGTCCAGACAGGGGGCGGGCACCGGGGAGCTGTTTTTT